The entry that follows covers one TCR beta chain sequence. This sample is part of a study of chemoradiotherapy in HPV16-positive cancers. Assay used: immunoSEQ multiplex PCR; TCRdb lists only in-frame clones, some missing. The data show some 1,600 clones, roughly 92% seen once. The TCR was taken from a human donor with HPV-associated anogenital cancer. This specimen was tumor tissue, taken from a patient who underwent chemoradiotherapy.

The CDR3 DNA reads TGTGCCAGCAGTACCGGGACGGTGAACACTGAAGCTTTCTTT. Translated: CASSTGTVNTEAFF. This chain joins TRBV6-6 and TRBJ1-1, with D possibly being TRBD1 (5 bases). CDR1 MNHNY and CDR2 SVGAGI come from the germline V gene (reference sequence). The CDR3 extends over 14 amino acids. The ends were cut back, 5 bases at V and 0 bases at J, with 10 bases in the middle.